Below are 25 T cell receptor beta chains sequenced from a single sample in a study of blood T cell repertoires in COVID-19. Here immunoSEQ multiplex PCR was the method, and the copy in TCRdb shows in-frame clones only, minus some. Among roughly 150,000 clones listed, around 85% were seen once. Sequencing used peripheral blood. The receptors come from a woman aged 70-85 years with acute or convalescent COVID-19.

The genes are TRBV7-9 and TRBJ2-7, with 8 bases that match TRBD2. CDR3 length equals 15 residues. Germline V gene data show CDR1 as SEHNR and CDR2 as FQNEAQ (reference sequence). V was clipped by 1 base and J by 2 bases; unmatched bases: 4. CDR3 in amino acids: CASSLDHGGAYEQYF. CDR3 DNA: TGTGCCAGCAGCTTAGATCACGGGGGGGCCTACGAGCAGTACTTC.

This clone showed up just once. The V and J genes are TRBV18 and TRBJ2-7; D call uncertain. The CDR3 is 15 residues long. In germline, CDR1 is KGHSH, CDR2 LQKENI. Trimming took off 3 bases at V and 2 bases at J, with 14 bases between the two ends. The CDR3 region has the DNA TGTGCCAGCTCACCCTTCTGGGCCGCTACCTACGAGCAGTACGTC. Translated, it gives CASSPFWAATYEQYV.

The chain combines TRBV20-1 with TRBJ2-7, with D perhaps TRBD1 (5 bases). Germline CDR1 and CDR2: DFQATT and SNEGSKA (reference sequence). V dropped 4 bases and J dropped 6 bases, with 10 bases sitting between them. The CDR3 totals 11 residues. In nucleotides, the CDR3 is TGCAGTGCTACTCAGGGTGGCGAGCAGTACTTC. Its translation is CSATQGGEQYF.

This chain uses TRBV18 with TRBJ2-7; TRBD1 matches at 9 bases. Per the germline V gene, CDR1 is KGHSH and CDR2 is LQKENI. With V trimmed by 3 bases and J by 0 bases, 6 bases remained unmatched. The CDR3 has 16 amino acids. In nucleotides, the CDR3 is TGTGCCAGCTCACCCGCGGGACAGGGTAACTCCTACGAGCAGTACTTC. It is translated as CASSPAGQGNSYEQYF.

The chain links TRBV3-1 (or the pseudogene TRBV3-2) to TRBJ1-2; 10 bases line up with TRBD1. Looked up from germline, CDR1 is LGHDT and CDR2 is YNNKEL (reference sequence). V lost 2 bases, J lost 7 bases, and 10 bases stayed unmatched. This CDR3 comprises 16 residues. The CDR3 nucleotides are TGTGCCAGCAGCCAAAGACAGGGGGCTGGAGACTTTGGCTACACCTTC. Its protein product is CASSQRQGAGDFGYTF.

The chain joins TRBV19 to TRBJ2-1; D is unclear. Trimming took off 4 bases at V and 0 bases at J, with 13 bases between the two ends. The germline V gene has CDR1 LNHDA and CDR2 SQIVND (reference sequence). The CDR3 covers 16 residues. The CDR3 DNA reads TGTGCCAGTAGTAACTACGCGGCCCGCTCCTACAATGAGCAGTTCTTC. This sequence encodes CASSNYAARSYNEQFF.

This chain links TRBV28 with TRBJ1-2; tentative D call: TRBD1 (5 bases). The germline gives CDR1 MDHEN, CDR2 SYDVKM. Trimming shortened V by 5 bases and J by 4 bases, and 11 bases separated the two germline ends. The CDR3 extends over 13 amino acids. In DNA, the CDR3 is TGTGCCAGCAGTCCCCCCGACAGCTATGGCTACACCTTC. Translation: CASSPPDSYGYTF.

This sequence joins TRBV28 and TRBJ1-2; D not resolved. CDR3 size: 15 residues. Germline CDR1 reads MDHEN; CDR2 reads SYDVKM. The V end lost 0 bases, the J end lost 3 bases, and 11 bases lay between the germline ends. The CDR3 DNA reads as TGTGCCAGCAGTTTATGGTGGAGGAACGACTATGGCTACACCTTC. It specifies CASSLWWRNDYGYTF.

This clone was recorded a few times. The chain links TRBV6-1 to TRBJ1-5; 8 nucleotides match TRBD1. CDR3 length: 15 residues. Germline V lookup: CDR1 MNHNS, CDR2 SASEGT. Germline trimming cut 2 bases from V and 7 bases from J; bases unmatched to any gene: 7. The DNA of the CDR3 is TGTGCCAGCAGTGAACCGGACAGGGTAAACCAGCCCCAGCATTTT. Protein sequence: CASSEPDRVNQPQHF.

This chain joins TRBV29-1 and TRBJ2-2; 7 bases are a match to TRBD1. The V and J ends lost 5 bases and 0 bases, in that order; junction bases with no gene match: 3. The CDR3 totals 14 residues. Germline values: CDR1 SQVTM, CDR2 ANQGSEA. The CDR3 sequence: CSVPGQANTGELFF. The CDR3 nucleotides read TGCAGCGTTCCAGGACAGGCGAACACCGGGGAGCTGTTTTTT.

This chain joins TRBV29-1 and TRBJ2-7; TRBD2 matches 8 bases. Trimming removed 3 bases from V and 4 bases from J; junction bases left unmatched: 11. Looked up from germline, CDR1 is SQVTM and CDR2 is ANQGSEA. CDR3 length: 15 amino acids. In DNA form, the CDR3 reads TGCAGCGTTGAGTCTGCTAGCGGGTACTCGTACGAGCAGTACTTC. Its protein is CSVESASGYSYEQYF.

This clone was recorded only once. CDR3: CASGLGLAGGQETQYF. CDR3 nucleotide sequence: TGTGCTAGTGGTTTGGGACTAGCGGGGGGACAAGAGACCCAGTACTTC. The rearrangement uses TRBV12-5 and TRBJ2-5, with 13 bases aligning to TRBD2. The germline gives CDR1 LGHNT, CDR2 FRNRAP. The CDR3 totals 16 residues. After removal of 1 base from V and 2 bases from J, the junction contained 1 base not matched to a gene.

This sequence joins TRBV27 and TRBJ1-2; perhaps TRBD1 as D (6 bases). Germline V gene lookup returns CDR1 MNHEY and CDR2 SMNVEV (reference sequence). V shed 4 bases and J shed 7 bases, with 22 bases lying between them. The CDR3 totals 16 residues. The CDR3 reads CASSSPSRQALGGYTF. CDR3 in DNA: TGTGCCAGCAGTTCCCCTTCCCGACAGGCCCTTGGTGGCTACACCTTC.

This clone was observed a few times. The chain has TRBV7-2 and TRBJ2-3; D unresolved. Trimming pared 0 bases from V and 1 base from J, leaving 5 bases between. The CDR3 contains 14 residues. Germline V gives CDR1 SGHTA, CDR2 FQGNSA. CDR3 bases: TGTGCCAGCAGCTTAGCGTCTGGCACAGATACGCAGTATTTT. Protein: CASSLASGTDTQYF.

The chain employs TRBV19 and TRBJ1-1; tentatively, D is TRBD1 (5 bases). Germline V lookup: CDR1 LNHDA, CDR2 SQIVND (reference sequence). There are 15 residues in the CDR3. V was pared by 5 bases and J by 0 bases, with 13 bases between. The CDR3 nucleotides are TGTGCCAGTAGTTCCCGACAGACCTTGAACACTGAAGCTTTCTTT. This codes for CASSSRQTLNTEAFF. Variable domain in full (rest from reference TRBV19 and TRBJ1-1): DGGITQSPKYLFRKEGQNVTLSCEQNLNHDAMYWYRQDPGQGLRLIYYSQIVNDFQKGDIAEGYSVSREKKESFPLTVTSAQKNPTAFYLCASSSRQTLNTEAFFGQGTRLTVV.

This chain links TRBV3-1 (or the pseudogene TRBV3-2) with TRBJ1-5; 8 nucleotides line up with TRBD1. The CDR3 has 15 amino acids. V dropped 0 bases and J dropped 5; count of bases not matched to a gene: 3. Germline V gene lookup returns CDR1 LGHDT and CDR2 YNNKEL (reference sequence). DNA for the CDR3: TGTGCCAGCAGCCAAGAAGGACAGGGACATCAGCCCCAGCATTTT. Translation: CASSQEGQGHQPQHF.

This clone was counted between two and nine times. V usage is TRBV4-3 and J usage is TRBJ1-6, with D tentatively TRBD1 (6 bases). The CDR3 covers 15 residues. Germline loops: CDR1 LGHNA, CDR2 YSLEER. The ends were cut back, 1 base at V and 8 bases at J, with 12 bases in the middle. The CDR3 DNA reads as TGCGCCAGCAGCCAAGGAGCCAGGGGTGATTCACCCCTCCACTTT. This sequence encodes CASSQGARGDSPLHF.

The chain carries TRBV19 and TRBJ2-7; 8 nucleotides line up with TRBD1. Trimming cost V 6 bases and J 2 bases; bases outside gene matches: 6. The germline V gene has CDR1 LNHDA and CDR2 SQIVND (reference sequence). This CDR3 has 14 residues. CDR3 nucleotides: TGTGCCAGTAGAGTTTCGGACAGGGCCTACGAGCAGTACTTC. This codes for CASRVSDRAYEQYF. Together with reference TRBV19 and TRBJ2-7, the CDR3 gives the full variable domain: DGGITQSPKYLFRKEGQNVTLSCEQNLNHDAMYWYRQDPGQGLRLIYYSQIVNDFQKGDIAEGYSVSREKKESFPLTVTSAQKNPTAFYLCASRVSDRAYEQYFGPGTRLTVT.

This clone was detected only a few times. The gene calls are TRBV30 and TRBJ2-1, with D hard to call. The CDR3 has 12 amino acids. Deletions cut 3 bases from V and 4 bases from J, with 7 bases between. Germline CDR1 GTSNPN, CDR2 SVGIG (reference sequence). This CDR3 reads CAWRVGYNEQFF. The DNA for the CDR3 is TGTGCCTGGAGGGTCGGTTACAATGAGCAGTTCTTC.

V and J are TRBV6-2 or TRBV6-3 and TRBJ1-2; D ambiguous. Germline V gene data show CDR1 as MNHEY and CDR2 as SVGEGT. This CDR3 is built from 11 residues. V was pared by 2 bases and J by 7 bases, with 5 bases between. The chain's CDR3 is CASSYPVGYTF. The CDR3 region has the DNA TGTGCCAGCAGTTACCCCGTTGGCTACACCTTC.

The gene calls are TRBV21-1 and TRBJ1-6; the table gives TRBD1 as D, unverified against the DNA. TRBV21-1 is shown as a pseudogene. This CDR3 region has 15 residues. The CDR3 is CASSARTGDNSPLHF. The CDR3 nucleotides are TGTGCCAGCAGCGCCCGGACAGGGGATAATTCACCCCTCCACTTT.

J is TRBJ2-1 and V is TRBV5-1; a possible D gene is TRBD1 (6 bases). The CDR3 is made up of 13 amino acids. V lost 4 bases, J lost 6 bases, and 11 bases lay in between. Germline CDR1 SGHRS, CDR2 YFSETQ. The CDR3, as DNA: TGCGCCAGCAGCCCGGGACATCTCAATGAGCAGTTCTTC. It codes for CASSPGHLNEQFF.

This clone was detected only a few times. The chain couples TRBV3-1 (or the pseudogene TRBV3-2) to TRBJ1-4; no clear D. Trimming removed 0 bases at V and 8 bases at J, with 16 bases between. Germline CDR1 LGHDT, CDR2 YNNKEL (reference sequence). The CDR3 length is 16 residues. The CDR3 region has the DNA TGTGCCAGCAGCCAAGATCAGACCGGGATCCGAGAAAAACTGTTTTTT. The encoded protein is CASSQDQTGIREKLFF.

The J gene is TRBJ2-2, the V gene TRBV11-2; the D gene is possibly TRBD1 (5 bases). This CDR3 is built from 14 residues. The germline V and J ends were trimmed by 0 bases and 4 bases, with 6 bases remaining between them. Germline V gene sequence: CDR1 SGHAT, CDR2 FQNNGV. CDR3 protein: CASSLDRATGELFF. CDR3 in DNA: TGTGCCAGCAGCTTAGACAGGGCCACCGGGGAGCTGTTTTTT.

The chain links TRBV5-5 to TRBJ2-2; D gene ambiguous. Germline CDR1 and CDR2: SGHKS and YYEKEE (reference sequence). Trimming left V 2 bases short and J 4 bases short, with 15 bases between. This CDR3 contains 16 residues. The chain's CDR3 is CASSFDPGLSTGELFF. In DNA form, the CDR3 reads TGTGCCAGCAGCTTTGACCCTGGGCTGAGCACCGGGGAGCTGTTTTTT.